This T cell receptor beta chain was sequenced for a study of cytomegalovirus exposure and HLA in healthy donors. The wider study: Unique TCRs numbering approximately 81 million, obtained from HLA-typed donors, made up an early data release.

Primers: 60 Vbeta forward and 13 Jbeta reverse. Clones were sequenced by immunoSEQ multiplex PCR, and TCRdb holds only the in-frame ones, with some missing. This table holds about 95,000 clones, 78% found once. Healthy bone marrow donors formed the donor group. Specimen: PBMCs. This receptor was obtained from a woman aged 40 to 50 in good health and CMV-seropositive.

The CDR3 reads CASGRRADSYNEQFF. The CDR3, as DNA: TGTGCCAGCGGTCGCAGGGCCGATTCCTACAATGAGCAGTTCTTC. The V and J genes are TRBV6-6 and TRBJ2-1; D perhaps matches TRBD1 (5 bases). The CDR3 is 15 residues long. The V gene lost 8 bases and the J gene lost 1 base, with 15 bases spanning the gap. Germline CDR1 and CDR2: MNHNY and SVGAGI (reference sequence).